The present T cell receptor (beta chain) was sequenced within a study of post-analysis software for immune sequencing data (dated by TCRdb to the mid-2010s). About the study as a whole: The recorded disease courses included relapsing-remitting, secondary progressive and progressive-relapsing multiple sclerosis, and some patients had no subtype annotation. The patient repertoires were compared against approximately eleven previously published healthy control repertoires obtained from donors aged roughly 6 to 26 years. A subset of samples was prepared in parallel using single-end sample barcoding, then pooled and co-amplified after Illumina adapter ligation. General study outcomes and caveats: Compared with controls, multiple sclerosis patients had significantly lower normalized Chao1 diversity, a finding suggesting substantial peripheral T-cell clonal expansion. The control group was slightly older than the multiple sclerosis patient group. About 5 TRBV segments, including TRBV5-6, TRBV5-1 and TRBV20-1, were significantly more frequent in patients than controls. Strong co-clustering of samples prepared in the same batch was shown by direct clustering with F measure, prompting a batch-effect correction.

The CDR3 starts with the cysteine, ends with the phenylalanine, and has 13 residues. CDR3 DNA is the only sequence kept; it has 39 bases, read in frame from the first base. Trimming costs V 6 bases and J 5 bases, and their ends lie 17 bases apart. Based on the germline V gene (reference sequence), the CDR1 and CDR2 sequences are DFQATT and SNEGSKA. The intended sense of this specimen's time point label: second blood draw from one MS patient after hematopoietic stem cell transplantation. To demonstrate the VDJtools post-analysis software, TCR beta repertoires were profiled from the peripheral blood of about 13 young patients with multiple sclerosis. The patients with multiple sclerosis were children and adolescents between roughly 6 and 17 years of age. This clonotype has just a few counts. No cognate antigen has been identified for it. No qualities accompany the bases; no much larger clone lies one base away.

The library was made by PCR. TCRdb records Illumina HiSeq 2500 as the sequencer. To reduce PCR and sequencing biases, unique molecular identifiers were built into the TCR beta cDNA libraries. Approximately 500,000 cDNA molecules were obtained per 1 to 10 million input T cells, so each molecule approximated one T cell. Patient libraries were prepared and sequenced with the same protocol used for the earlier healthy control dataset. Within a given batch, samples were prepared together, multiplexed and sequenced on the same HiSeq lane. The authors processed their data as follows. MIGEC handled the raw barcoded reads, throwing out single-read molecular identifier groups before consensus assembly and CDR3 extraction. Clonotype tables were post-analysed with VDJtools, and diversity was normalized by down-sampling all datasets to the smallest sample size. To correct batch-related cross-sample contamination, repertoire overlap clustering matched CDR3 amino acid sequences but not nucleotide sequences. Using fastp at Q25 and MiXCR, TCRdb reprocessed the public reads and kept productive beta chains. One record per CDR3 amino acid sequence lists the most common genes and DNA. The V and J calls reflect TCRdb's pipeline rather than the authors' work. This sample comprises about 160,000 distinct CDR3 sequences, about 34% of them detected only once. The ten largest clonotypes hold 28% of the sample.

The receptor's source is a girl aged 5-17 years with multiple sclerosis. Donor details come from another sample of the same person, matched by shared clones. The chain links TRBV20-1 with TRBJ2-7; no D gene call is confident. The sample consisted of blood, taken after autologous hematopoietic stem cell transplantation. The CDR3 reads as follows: CSADEWPKDEQYF. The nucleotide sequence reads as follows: TGCAGTGCCGACGAATGGCCCAAGGACGAGCAGTACTTC.